This T cell receptor (beta chain) is from a study of beta chain features in type 1 diabetes. Trimming left V 6 bases short and J 7 bases short, with 14 bases between. Germline V gene lookup returns CDR1 SGDLS and CDR2 YYNGEE. The CDR3 length is 13 residues. Investigators reverse transcribed all isolated RNA, so they sequenced expressed TCRB transcripts. TCRdb keeps only in-frame clones here, not all; method: immunoSEQ multiplex PCR. Of around 400,000 clones in the sample, about 12% were seen once. Sorted populations were all over 95% pure. The sample taken for sequencing was naive CD4+ T cells from blood. The gene calls are TRBV9 and TRBJ2-1; possible D gene TRBD1, 6 bases. This sequence originates from a man younger than 30 in good health. The CDR3 bases are TGTGCCAGCAAGGCAGGGGAGATGAATGAGCAGTTCTTC. Its translation: CASKAGEMNEQFF. Combining the CDR3 with reference TRBV9 and TRBJ2-1 gives the whole variable domain DSGVTQTPKHLITATGQRVTLRCSPRSGDLSVYWYQQSLDQGLQFLIQYYNGEERAKGNILERFSAQQFPDLHSELNLSSLELGDSALYFCASKAGEMNEQFFGPGTRLTVL.